A single sample gave rise to the 14 T cell receptor beta chains below, sequenced in a study of patients and donors after allogeneic stem cell transplantation (dated by TCRdb to about 2020). The library came from RT-PCR. Sequencing was carried out with a NextSeq 550. Clones were called with MiXCR by TCRdb after fastp trimmed the public reads at Q25, and only in-frame beta chains were retained. Entries are consolidated by CDR3 protein sequence, retaining the most common genes and DNA. This sample comprises roughly 880,000 distinct CDR3 sequences, about 20% of them detected only once. The ten biggest clones cover approximately 5.9% of the sample. Sample: blood, either unsorted or a sorted T cell fraction (not recorded which). All receptors derive from a human donor who was either an allogeneic HSCT recipient or a stem cell or donor lymphocyte infusion donor (not recorded which). It is not recorded whose cells these are; they may come from a transplant donor.

This chain connects TRBV28 to TRBJ2-7, with D maybe TRBD2 (6 bases). Germline-derived CDR1 and CDR2 are MDHEN and SYDVKM. V was clipped by 5 bases and J by 0 bases, with 14 bases between them. The CDR3 extends over 15 amino acids. The CDR3 nucleotides are TGTGCCAGCAGTAATAGCGGATTAAGCTCCTACGAGCAGTACTTC. This codes for CASSNSGLSSYEQYF.

The rearrangement links TRBV2 to TRBJ1-4; unclear D gene. Trimming removed 4 bases from V and 11 bases from J, with 14 bases in between. CDR1 and CDR2 from the germline V gene are SNHLY and FYNNEI. The CDR3 spans 13 residues. As DNA, the CDR3 is TGTGCCAGCAGTGTATCGCCGAGCAAGAAACTGTTTTTT. This encodes CASSVSPSKKLFF. The full variable domain, with the rest looked up from reference TRBV2 and TRBJ1-4, is EPEVTQTPSHQVTQMGQEVILRCVPISNHLYFYWYRQILGQKVEFLVSFYNNEISEKSEIFDDQFSVERPDGSNFTLKIRSTKLEDSAMYFCASSVSPSKKLFFGSGTQLSVL.

V is TRBV7-3 and J is TRBJ2-7; maybe TRBD2 (5 bases). The CDR3 consists of 20 residues. Trimming shortened V by 3 bases and J by 5 bases, and 32 bases separated the two germline ends. CDR1 is SGHTA and CDR2 is FQGTGA in the germline V gene. The CDR3 protein is CASSFHEGDLMGFPEDEQYF. The CDR3 DNA sequence: TGTGCCAGCAGCTTTCACGAGGGCGATTTGATGGGTTTCCCAGAGGACGAGCAGTACTTC.

V gene TRBV11-2 combines with J gene TRBJ2-5; TRBD1 or TRBD2 may be the D gene (6 bases each). The germline V gene encodes CDR1 SGHAT and CDR2 FQNNGV. Trimming took 5 bases from V and 5 from J, leaving 15 bases between them. The CDR3 sequence is 14 residues long. CDR3 loop: CASSILGGSETQYF. The CDR3 region has the DNA TGTGCCAGCAGCATCCTCGGGGGCAGTGAGACCCAGTACTTC.

The chain couples TRBV20-1 to TRBJ2-3, with 9 bases identical to TRBD2. After removal of 6 bases from V and 0 bases from J, the junction contained 13 bases not matched to a gene. This CDR3 contains 17 residues. CDR1 is DFQATT and CDR2 is SNEGSKA in the germline V gene (reference sequence). In DNA, the CDR3 is TGCAGTGCCACGAGAGGTGGGACTAGCAGCAGCACAGATACGCAGTATTTT. Translated, it gives CSATRGGTSSSTDTQYF.

The rearrangement joins TRBV12-3 or TRBV12-4 to TRBJ2-2; 8 positions agree with TRBD1. J lost 5 bases, V lost 5 bases, and 4 bases had no gene match. The CDR3 runs 14 residues. This CDR3 reads CASSGTGRTGELFF. The CDR3, as DNA: TGTGCCAGCAGTGGGACAGGAAGGACCGGGGAGCTGTTTTTT.

The CDR3, as DNA: TGTGCCAGAAGCTTGAGAGGAGTTCTATGCTACACCTTC. This codes for CARSLRGVLCYTF. The chain employs TRBV5-3 and TRBJ1-2; D is unclear. TRBV5-3 is annotated as an ORF whose role is uncertain. The CDR3 length is 13 residues. Trimming took off 1 base at V and 9 bases at J, with 13 bases between the two ends.

A few counts support this clonotype. The chain joins TRBV3-1 to TRBJ2-1, with D perhaps matching TRBD1 (6 bases). Trimming removed 0 bases at V and 6 bases at J, with 15 bases between. Germline V gene lookup returns CDR1 LGHDT and CDR2 YNNKEL (reference sequence). This CDR3 comprises 16 residues. For the CDR3, the DNA is TGTGCCAGCAGCCAAGATGGTACAGGGCAGAGCAATGAGCAGTTCTTC. It codes for CASSQDGTGQSNEQFF.

The chain is built from TRBV12-3 or TRBV12-4 and TRBJ1-2; D unresolved. The germline V and J ends were trimmed by 10 bases and 4 bases, with 13 bases remaining between them. There are 12 residues in the CDR3. The CDR3 DNA reads as TGTGCCATCCCCTTTCGGGGCTATGGCTACACCTTC. It specifies CAIPFRGYGYTF.

This clonotype was counted at least ten times. CDR3 sequence (DNA): TGTGCCAGCAGCTTAGCGCCACAAGTAAAACCCTCATATGGCTACACCTTC. The encoded protein is CASSLAPQVKPSYGYTF. The chain joins TRBV7-8 to TRBJ1-2, with no clear D. The CDR3 runs 17 residues. Trimming removed 0 bases at V and 5 bases at J, with 19 bases between. Germline V lookup: CDR1 SGHVS, CDR2 FQNEAQ.

This clonotype was observed a few times. The chain carries TRBV20-1 and TRBJ1-3; D is ambiguous. CDR3 length equals 15 residues. Per the germline V gene, CDR1 is DFQATT and CDR2 is SNEGSKA (reference sequence). The V end lost 2 bases, the J end lost 0 bases, and 11 bases lay between the germline ends. Here the CDR3 reads CSARPFDGSGNTIYF. CDR3 DNA: TGCAGTGCTAGACCATTTGACGGCTCTGGAAACACCATATATTTT.

V and J are TRBV9 and TRBJ2-7, with D maybe TRBD1 (6 bases). The ends were cut back, 2 bases at V and 3 bases at J, with 12 bases in the middle. There are 14 residues in the CDR3. Germline CDR1 and CDR2: SGDLS and YYNGEE. The CDR3 spells CASSVAQGGYEQYF. CDR3 DNA sequence: TGTGCCAGCAGCGTTGCACAGGGTGGCTACGAGCAGTACTTC.

This clonotype came up a few times. The chain carries TRBV5-1 and TRBJ2-7, with D unresolved. The germline V gene has CDR1 SGHRS and CDR2 YFSETQ. Deletions cut 0 bases from V and 6 bases from J, with 16 bases between. The CDR3 sequence is 15 residues long. For the CDR3, the DNA is TGCGCCAGCAGCTTGGAGTATGAACTAACGGGCGAGCAGTACTTC. Protein product: CASSLEYELTGEQYF.

This clonotype has a count of ten or more. The V gene is TRBV15, the J gene TRBJ2-3; the D is unclear. The V gene's germline CDR1 is LNHNV and CDR2 YYDKDF (reference sequence). Trimming shortened V by 7 bases and J by 2 bases, and 7 bases separated the two germline ends. The CDR3 loop spans 12 amino acids. Written as DNA, the CDR3 is TGTGCCACCACTGAGAACACAGATACGCAGTATTTT. Translating it yields CATTENTDTQYF.